This record looks at one TCR beta chain sequence and its context. The table lists this clonotype with many counts. Its antigen has not been determined. Nothing much larger sits one base from this clone, and base qualities are not available. A case-control design nested within a healthcare worker cohort in London, UK, was used, with weekly nasopharyngeal swab PCR tests and blood sampling performed. Healthcare workers were recruited between 23 and 31 March 2020, during the week of the UK lockdown, and were followed weekly for up to about 15 weeks. The library was prepared using 5' RACE. Sequencing used a NextSeq 500. The TCR library protocol attached unique molecular identifiers to individual cDNA molecules to correct for sequencing error and PCR bias. Sequencing covered both TCR alpha and beta chains, and within each sample the abundances of alpha and beta sequences were tightly co-correlated. The study's own analysis went as follows. Decombinator V4 was used to perform V gene, J gene and CDR3 annotation of TCR sequences. Expanded TCRs were defined as changing significantly between any two time points under a Poisson model with p below 0.0001. TCR abundances were normalised to the total number of TCRs sequenced per sample and expressed as counts per million. TRAV1-2 paired with TRAJ12, TRAJ20 or TRAJ33 defined MAIT TCRs, while TRAV10 paired with TRAJ18 defined iNKT TCRs. VDJdb, accessed 1 November 2021, was searched for CMV, EBV and SARS-CoV-2 annotated TCRs, with TCRs annotated for multiple antigens excluded. The raw public data were reprocessed by TCRdb itself: fastp quality trimming at Q25, MiXCR clonotype calling, in-frame beta chains only. When rows share a CDR3 protein, they turn into one entry using the most common DNA and genes. The V and J calls reflect TCRdb's pipeline rather than the authors' work. The table for this sample lists about 80,000 distinct CDR3 sequences; 8.5% to 10% of them were counted only once. The ten largest clones add up to about 4.8% of the sample.

V sheds 4 bases and J sheds 6 bases, leaving 20 bases between their ends. The CDR1 and CDR2 encoded by the germline V gene are SGHRS and YFSETQ. The CDR3, cysteine through phenylalanine, is 15 amino acids long. This entry keeps only the CDR3 DNA: 45 bases, framed from base 1. The data are from a study of early T cells in non-severe SARS-CoV-2 infection (dated by TCRdb to the early 2020s). In the study overall: Bulk RNA from unsorted whole blood was used for TCR sequencing, so alpha and beta chains could not be paired.

The study at large found these results: Matching against VDJdb was skewed toward anti-spike CD8 responses, likely underestimated virus-specific expansions, and missed private and CD4 specificities.

This clonotype originated in an adult who was a healthcare worker with PCR-confirmed SARS-CoV-2 infection or an uninfected control (not recorded which). The sequenced material came from whole blood. Recombination joined TRBV5-1 with TRBJ2-7; a tentative D call is TRBD1 (5 bases match). The nucleotide sequence reads as follows: TGCGCCAGCAGCGTAGGACACTCCTATGTCGGCGAGCAGTACTTC. Its product reads: CASSVGHSYVGEQYF.